This T cell receptor (beta chain) was obtained from a study of response to subunit inactivated influenza vaccine. General observations from the study: The authors proposed limited new T cell recruitment per seasonal influenza vaccination.

TCRdb independently ran MiXCR on the RT-PCR reads; one entry per CDR3 protein. The profile shows 430,000 or so distinct CDR3 sequences, around 9.9% of them singletons. This clonotype was seen only a few times. What it binds is unknown. Germline V gives CDR1 SQVTM, CDR2 ANQGSEA. V was trimmed by 8 bases and J by 4 bases, leaving 17 bases between them. The CDR3 covers 13 residues. The material was PBMCs from blood, obtained roughly 47 days after vaccination. The chain carries TRBV29-1 and TRBJ2-5, with a tentative D call TRBD1 (6 bases). This TCR came from a man over 45 who received an inactivated influenza vaccine. The CDR3 DNA sequence: TGCAGCACCCTGACAGGTTGGGGAGAGACCCAGTACTTC. Residues: CSTLTGWGETQYF.